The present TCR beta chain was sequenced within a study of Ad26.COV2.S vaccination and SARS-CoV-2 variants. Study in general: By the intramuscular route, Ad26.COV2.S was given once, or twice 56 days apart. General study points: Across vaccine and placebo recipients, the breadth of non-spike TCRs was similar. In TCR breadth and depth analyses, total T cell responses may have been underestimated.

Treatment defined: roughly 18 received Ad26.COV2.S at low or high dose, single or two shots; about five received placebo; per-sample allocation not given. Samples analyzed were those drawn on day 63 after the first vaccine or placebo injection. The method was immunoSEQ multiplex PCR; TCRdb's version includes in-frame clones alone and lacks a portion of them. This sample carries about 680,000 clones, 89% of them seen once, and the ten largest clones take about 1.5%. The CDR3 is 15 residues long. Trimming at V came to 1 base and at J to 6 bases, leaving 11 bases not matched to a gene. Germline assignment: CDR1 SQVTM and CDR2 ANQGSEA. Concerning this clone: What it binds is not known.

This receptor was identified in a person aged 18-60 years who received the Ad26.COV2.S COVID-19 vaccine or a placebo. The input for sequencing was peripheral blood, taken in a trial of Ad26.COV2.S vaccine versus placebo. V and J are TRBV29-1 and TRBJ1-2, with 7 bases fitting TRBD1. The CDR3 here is CSVEALGGQIHGYTF. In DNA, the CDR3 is TGCAGCGTTGAAGCCTTAGGGGGCCAAATCCATGGCTACACCTTC.